The TCR beta chain under discussion was sequenced for a study of CD8 T cells in ankylosing spondylitis. Study-wide results and caveats: Prior literature has documented some motif variants in synovial fluid and blood from reactive arthritis. In ankylosing spondylitis blood, a motif of fewer than 10 highly homologous TCR beta variants appeared characteristic. According to the report, clones linked to the disease were significantly enriched in matched synovial fluid samples taken from ankylosing spondylitis patients.

Quantitative molecular-barcoded 5'-RACE generated the TCR beta libraries. TCRdb re-called the 5' RACE reads with MiXCR, one entry per CDR3 protein. The profile shows 150,000 to 200,000 distinct CDR3 sequences, around 19% of them singletons. This clonotype has more than one count but fewer than ten. Its specificity is unknown. The V and J ends lost 5 bases and 1 base, in that order; junction bases with no gene match: 4. Germline V lookup: CDR1 MDHEN, CDR2 SYDVKM. The CDR3 runs to 15 residues. V gene TRBV28 combines with J gene TRBJ2-4; 8 nucleotides align to TRBD2. This clonotype originated in a male donor with ankylosing spondylitis or in good health (not recorded which). The sequenced sample consisted of blood, either unsorted or a sorted T cell fraction (not recorded which). The CDR3, as DNA: TGTGCCAGCAGTAAAGCGGGAGCGGCCAAAAACATTCAGTACTTC. Translated: CASSKAGAAKNIQYF.